The rows below give T cell receptor beta chains drawn from one sample of a study of blood T cell repertoires in COVID-19. The data were produced by immunoSEQ multiplex PCR, yet TCRdb's version contains in-frame clones alone and is incomplete. The sample holds a few hundred thousand clones, over 75% seen once. Sequencing was carried out using peripheral blood. Receptors originate from a woman aged 25 to 39 with acute or convalescent COVID-19. Both conserved end residues are trimmed from each CDR3. The order of the fields is D gene, V gene, CDR3 protein. A D gene is named only where the DNA matches it firmly.

d_call: .; v_call: TRBV5-1; cdr3_aa: ASSLGFSVVPDTQY
d_call: TRBD2; v_call: TRBV4-3; cdr3_aa: ASSQALAGGPGDTQY
d_call: TRBD1; v_call: TRBV7-9; cdr3_aa: ASSLAVGGNSPLH
d_call: .; v_call: TRBV19; cdr3_aa: ASSKPVSGEAF
d_call: .; v_call: TRBV4-3; cdr3_aa: ASSLPGTANEKLF
d_call: TRBD2; v_call: TRBV5-1; cdr3_aa: ASSPGLVSLETQY
d_call: TRBD2; v_call: TRBV6-2/TRBV6-3; cdr3_aa: ASSRTGTSGADTQY
d_call: .; v_call: TRBV9; cdr3_aa: ASSVGTGNDSPLH
d_call: .; v_call: TRBV19; cdr3_aa: ASSIRGGGANVLT
d_call: TRBD1; v_call: TRBV4-2; cdr3_aa: ASSQVTGGNSPLH
d_call: .; v_call: TRBV2; cdr3_aa: ASSENVIQNYGYT
d_call: TRBD1; v_call: TRBV29-1; cdr3_aa: SVGQAMGHNEQF
d_call: TRBD1; v_call: TRBV18; cdr3_aa: ASSKHRGSSAEAF
d_call: .; v_call: TRBV5-4; cdr3_aa: ASSSGTQQETQY